Each of the 20 T cell receptor beta chains below was sequenced from the same sample in a study of T-cell memory formation after mild COVID-19. From the 5' RACE reads, TCRdb called clonotypes with MiXCR, one entry per CDR3 protein. This table has about 160,000 distinct CDR3 sequences, roughly 31% appearing once. The specimen sequenced was PBMCs or a T cell subset sorted from them (not recorded which). The receptor source for this set is an adult woman who had mild COVID-19 (a few samples of this study predate the infection). Cell type and time point are not known.

This clonotype has at least ten counts. The chain carries TRBV4-1 and TRBJ1-1; the match to TRBD1 covers 8 bases. The CDR3 runs to 14 residues. V was clipped by 5 bases and J by 0 bases; unmatched bases: 2. CDR1 is MGHRA, CDR2 YSYEKL, per germline. The CDR3 sequence is CASSRTGLNTEAFF. The DNA for the CDR3 is TGCGCCAGCAGCAGGACAGGGCTGAACACTGAAGCTTTCTTT.

The chain carries TRBV27 and TRBJ2-2; D ambiguous. This CDR3 is built from 13 residues. The germline V and J ends were trimmed by 8 bases and 4 bases, with 11 bases remaining between them. CDR1 MNHEY and CDR2 SMNVEV come from the germline V gene (reference sequence). The CDR3 region has the DNA TGTGCCAGCCCTCATAGCCCCACCGGGGAGCTGTTTTTT. The encoded protein is CASPHSPTGELFF.

Written as DNA, the CDR3 is TGCGCCAGCAGCTCAGACAGGGGGAGGGATGAAGCTTTCTTT. Translating it yields CASSSDRGRDEAFF. The J gene is TRBJ1-1, the V gene TRBV5-1; TRBD1 aligns across 9 bases. V dropped 3 bases and J dropped 7; count of bases not matched to a gene: 7. Germline CDR1 and CDR2: SGHRS and YFSETQ. The CDR3 is 14 amino acids.

This clonotype was observed a handful of times. The chain carries TRBV6-5 and TRBJ2-2; tentative D call: TRBD1 (6 bases). Trimming took 2 bases from V and 0 from J, leaving 13 bases between them. The CDR3 has 17 amino acids. Per germline, CDR1 MNHEY and CDR2 SVGAGI. CDR3 protein: CASSYRRRTANTGELFF. Written as DNA, the CDR3 is TGTGCCAGCAGTTACCGGAGAAGGACAGCGAACACCGGGGAGCTGTTTTTT.

The chain combines TRBV9 with TRBJ2-2, with no clear D. The germline V and J ends were trimmed by 0 bases and 7 bases, with 7 bases remaining between them. There are 13 residues in the CDR3. Germline V gene sequence: CDR1 SGDLS, CDR2 YYNGEE. CDR3 coding DNA: TGTGCCAGCAGCGTAGTAGTTGTCGGGGAGCTGTTTTTT. Its protein product is CASSVVVVGELFF.

The rearrangement uses TRBV20-1 and TRBJ1-1; D gene unclear. This CDR3 contains 11 residues. The V end lost 1 base, the J end lost 8 bases, and 8 bases lay between the germline ends. Germline CDR1 and CDR2: DFQATT and SNEGSKA (reference sequence). CDR3 residues: CSARAPREAFF. The CDR3 DNA sequence: TGCAGTGCTAGAGCTCCGAGGGAAGCTTTCTTT.

This clonotype was seen a few times. This rearrangement joins TRBV12-3 or TRBV12-4 to TRBJ1-1; no clear D. CDR3 length equals 14 residues. The V and J ends lost 0 bases and 1 base respectively, with 6 bases between them. For the CDR3, the DNA is TGTGCCAGCAGTTTAGCGCCGGGGAACACTGAAGCTTTCTTT. It yields the protein CASSLAPGNTEAFF.

J is TRBJ2-1 and V is TRBV12-3 or TRBV12-4; D gene ambiguous. CDR3 length equals 14 residues. Trimming removed 5 bases from V and 5 bases from J, with 13 bases in between. CDR3: CASSRDSHDNEQFF. The DNA for the CDR3 is TGTGCCAGCAGTCGCGACTCCCACGACAATGAGCAGTTCTTC.

The chain combines TRBV25-1 with TRBJ2-1, with 8 bases fitting TRBD1. The CDR3 spans 16 residues. CDR1 is MGHDK and CDR2 is SYGVNS in the germline V gene. V was clipped by 6 bases and J by 7 bases; unmatched bases: 14. The CDR3 protein is CASRANQGARGNEQFF. CDR3 DNA: TGTGCCAGCAGGGCCAATCAGGGGGCGCGCGGAAATGAGCAGTTCTTC.

This clonotype showed up just a few times. This rearrangement joins TRBV10-3 to TRBJ2-1, with TRBD2 identical over 7 bases. The CDR3 extends over 14 amino acids. With 5 bases clipped from V and 10 bases from J, the junction kept 11 bases outside the gene matches. Germline CDR1 is ENHRY and CDR2 is SYGVKD. The CDR3: CAISPPGGSGEQFF. DNA of the CDR3: TGTGCCATCAGTCCCCCCGGGGGGTCTGGGGAGCAGTTCTTC.

This clonotype was seen a handful of times. DNA of the CDR3: TGTGCCAGCAGTGACTGGACTTCTCAAGAGACCCAGTACTTC. Its translation is CASSDWTSQETQYF. The V gene is TRBV2, the J gene TRBJ2-5; perhaps TRBD2 as D (5 bases). Germline lookup yields CDR1 SNHLY and CDR2 FYNNEI. This CDR3 is built from 14 residues. Trimming left V 3 bases short and J 2 bases short, with 10 bases between. The full variable domain, in which reference TRBV2 and TRBJ2-5 provide the parts outside the CDR3, is EPEVTQTPSHQVTQMGQEVILRCVPISNHLYFYWYRQILGQKVEFLVSFYNNEISEKSEIFDDQFSVERPDGSNFTLKIRSTKLEDSAMYFCASSDWTSQETQYFGPGTRLLVL.

The V gene is TRBV7-8, the J gene TRBJ2-2; TRBD2 is a possible D gene (6 bases). Germline CDR1 and CDR2: SGHVS and FQNEAQ. The CDR3 consists of 17 residues. Trimming removed 0 bases from V and 2 bases from J, with 13 bases in between. This chain's CDR3 is CASSLALRRVNTGELFF. As DNA, the CDR3 is TGTGCCAGCAGCTTAGCCCTTAGGAGGGTCAACACCGGGGAGCTGTTTTTT.

The V and J genes are TRBV20-1 and TRBJ2-1; 11 nucleotides align to TRBD2. Looked up from germline, CDR1 is DFQATT and CDR2 is SNEGSKA (reference sequence). The CDR3 covers 19 residues. With 3 bases clipped from V and 8 bases from J, the junction kept 21 bases outside the gene matches. CDR3: CSASPPSGSGRGSSYEQFF. Written as DNA, the CDR3 is TGCAGTGCTAGTCCGCCCAGTGGTAGCGGGAGGGGAAGTAGTTATGAGCAGTTCTTC.

This clonotype has more than one count but fewer than ten. The chain links TRBV10-3 to TRBJ2-1, with 8 bases aligning to TRBD1. The CDR3 consists of 15 residues. The junction had 10 bases not matched to a gene; V was cut back by 5 bases and J by 7 bases. Per germline, CDR1 ENHRY and CDR2 SYGVKD. This chain's CDR3 is CAISNPDRAWNEQFF. The CDR3 bases are TGTGCCATCAGTAACCCGGACAGGGCTTGGAATGAGCAGTTCTTC.

The rearrangement uses TRBV4-3 and TRBJ2-7; D unresolved. The CDR3 is made up of 16 amino acids. Germline lookup yields CDR1 LGHNA and CDR2 YSLEER. With 0 bases removed from V and 7 bases from J, the gap between germline ends came to 19 bases. The CDR3 DNA reads TGCGCCAGCAGCCAAGAGGTGGTAGCCTTCTTGGGGGAGCAGTACTTC. Translating gives CASSQEVVAFLGEQYF.

This rearrangement joins TRBV7-6 to TRBJ2-3; D is undetermined. Germline V gene data show CDR1 as SGHVS and CDR2 as FNYEAQ. The V gene lost 3 bases and the J gene lost 4 bases, with 5 bases spanning the gap. This CDR3 spans 12 amino acids. This CDR3 reads CASSFPADTQYF. As DNA, the CDR3 is TGTGCCAGCAGCTTCCCGGCAGATACGCAGTATTTT.

This clonotype occurred a few times. The genes are TRBV5-5 and TRBJ2-3; D possibly corresponds to TRBD2 (6 bases). Germline CDR1 SGHKS, CDR2 YYEKEE (reference sequence). The germline V and J ends were trimmed by 2 bases and 3 bases, with 13 bases remaining between them. CDR3 length: 15 amino acids. In nucleotides, the CDR3 is TGTGCCAGCAGCTTAAGGCGGGATAGTACAGATACGCAGTATTTT. Its translation is CASSLRRDSTDTQYF.

The chain is built from TRBV19 and TRBJ2-7, with D maybe TRBD1 (6 bases). The germline V gene encodes CDR1 LNHDA and CDR2 SQIVND (reference sequence). Trimming pared 4 bases from V and 4 bases from J, leaving 14 bases between. This CDR3 is 14 amino acids long. The CDR3 nucleotides are TGTGCCAGTAGTAGGCCGGGACAATCGTACGAGCAGTACTTC. Translating gives CASSRPGQSYEQYF.

This clonotype was seen more than once but under ten times. The V call is TRBV29-1, the J call TRBJ2-7; maybe TRBD1 (6 bases). Trimming left V 0 bases short and J 0 bases short, with 6 bases between. This CDR3 has 13 residues. Germline V gene data show CDR1 as SQVTM and CDR2 as ANQGSEA. The DNA for the CDR3 is TGCAGCGTTGAAGAACAGGGCTCCTACGAGCAGTACTTC. Translating it yields CSVEEQGSYEQYF.

In this sample, this clonotype turned up a few times. The V and J genes are TRBV10-3 and TRBJ2-5; the match to TRBD2 covers 7 bases. The CDR3 covers 17 residues. Germline assignment: CDR1 ENHRY and CDR2 SYGVKD. Unmatched junction bases numbered 13, after V lost 2 bases and J lost 4 bases. The CDR3 DNA sequence: TGTGCCATCAGTGAGAGGAGGGCGGGAGAGGGTCGAGAGACCCAGTACTTC. It yields the protein CAISERRAGEGRETQYF.